This section outlines one T cell receptor beta chain sequence together with its context. As yet, its antigen is unknown. The data were taken from a study of blood T cells in healthy people across ages. Regarding the study as a whole: Investigators treated diversity estimates from one million T cells as underestimates. Naive T cell percentage showed a strong correlation with the diversity of TCR beta.

A second PCR, run for roughly 7 to 12 cycles, used a sample-barcoded 5' primer plus a J-beta primer mix. At least 2.5 million CDR3-containing paired-end reads were obtained per sample. Each CDR3 protein is one row after TCRdb ran MiXCR on the 5' RACE reads. Among fewer than 2 million distinct CDR3 sequences listed, roughly two fifths were seen once. The germline V gene encodes CDR1 SGHVS and CDR2 FNYEAQ. CDR3 length equals 13 residues. The V gene lost 6 bases and the J gene lost 10 bases, with 18 bases spanning the gap. The TCR comes from a human donor in good health. The chain recombines TRBV7-6 with TRBJ2-5; D might be TRBD2 (5 bases). Sequencing was done on a sample of blood. DNA for the CDR3: TGTGCCAGCAGTCTCCCAGGACTTGCTGACCAGTACTTC. This codes for CASSLPGLADQYF.